This TCR beta chain originates from a study of response to subunit inactivated influenza vaccine. Study-level findings and limits: With each seasonal influenza vaccination, the authors suggested, few new T cells are recruited.

Each CDR3 protein gets one entry after TCRdb re-called the RT-PCR reads with MiXCR. The sample lists about 540,000 distinct CDR3 sequences, roughly 25% occurring once. The CDR3 loop spans 15 amino acids. Germline V gene lookup returns CDR1 SGHRS and CDR2 YFSETQ. V trimming: 3 bases; J trimming: 6 bases; junction bases outside the gene matches: 5. Worth noting for this clonotype: Its antigen is unidentified.

These data were also filed under a second study, of T cells expressing NK-cell markers. That source adds: Production of TCR beta cDNA relied on 5'RACE template switching with UMIs. Most of the eight sequenced donors tested HCMV-seropositive; one tested seronegative. The study found dominant NKG2C+ clonotypes at roughly 1.0-7.0% of CD8+ T cells in about six donors. Whether expanded NKG2C-expressing T cell clones recognize HCMV is unknown.

This chain connects TRBV5-1 to TRBJ2-5; 13 bases fit TRBD2. The TCR comes from a man aged 50 to 59 who received an inactivated influenza vaccine. Here the sequenced sample was CD4+ T cells sorted from PBMCs, taken approximately 12 days after vaccination. The CDR3 is CASSSGLAGKKTQYF. The CDR3 nucleotides are TGCGCCAGCAGCTCGGGACTAGCGGGAAAGAAGACCCAGTACTTC.